The table lists the clone carrying this T cell receptor beta chain with a few counts. Its cognate antigen is unknown. Other DNA sequences from this sample encode an identical CDR3 as well. The assay was immunoSEQ multiplex PCR, and TCRdb's table has in-frame clones only and misses some. The sample yields 300,000 to 400,000 clones, approximately 85% seen once. This sample's treatment: around 19 received Ad26.COV2.S at low or high dose, single or two shots; 5 received placebo; per-sample allocation not given. Sample collection was performed on day 63 after the first vaccine or placebo injection. Germline V CDR1 and CDR2: MNHEY, SMNVEV (reference sequence). This CDR3 spans 13 amino acids. V was pared by 5 bases and J by 4 bases, with 11 bases between. This sample was taken from a study of Ad26.COV2.S vaccination and SARS-CoV-2 variants. Study outcomes and limitations: Marked by substantial breadth, spike-specific CD8+ and CD4+ T cell responses were reportedly seen after vaccination. Vaccine and placebo recipients had similar non-spike TCR breadth.

The rearrangement joins TRBV27 to TRBJ1-2; D not certain. This sequence was found in a person between 18 and 59 years old who received the Ad26.COV2.S COVID-19 vaccine or a placebo. Sequenced here: peripheral blood, sampled in a trial of Ad26.COV2.S vaccine versus placebo. Here the CDR3 DNA reads TGTGCCAGCAGTCGGACCGGGAGCTATGGCTACACCTTC. Protein product: CASSRTGSYGYTF.